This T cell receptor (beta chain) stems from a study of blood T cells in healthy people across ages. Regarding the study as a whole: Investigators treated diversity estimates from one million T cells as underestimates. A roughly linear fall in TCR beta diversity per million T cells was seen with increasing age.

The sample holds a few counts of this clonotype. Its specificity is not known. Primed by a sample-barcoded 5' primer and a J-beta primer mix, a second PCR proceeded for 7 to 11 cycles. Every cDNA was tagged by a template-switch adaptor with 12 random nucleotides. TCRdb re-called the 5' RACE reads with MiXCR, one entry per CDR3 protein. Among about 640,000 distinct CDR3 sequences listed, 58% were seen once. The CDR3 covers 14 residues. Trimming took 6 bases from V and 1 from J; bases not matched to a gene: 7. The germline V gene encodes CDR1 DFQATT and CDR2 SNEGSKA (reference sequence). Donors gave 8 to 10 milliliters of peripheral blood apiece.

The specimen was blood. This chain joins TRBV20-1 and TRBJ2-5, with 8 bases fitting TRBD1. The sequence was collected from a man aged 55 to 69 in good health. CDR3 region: CSAPRGTGQETQYF. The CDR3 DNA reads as TGCAGTGCCCCCCGCGGGACAGGCCAAGAGACCCAGTACTTC.